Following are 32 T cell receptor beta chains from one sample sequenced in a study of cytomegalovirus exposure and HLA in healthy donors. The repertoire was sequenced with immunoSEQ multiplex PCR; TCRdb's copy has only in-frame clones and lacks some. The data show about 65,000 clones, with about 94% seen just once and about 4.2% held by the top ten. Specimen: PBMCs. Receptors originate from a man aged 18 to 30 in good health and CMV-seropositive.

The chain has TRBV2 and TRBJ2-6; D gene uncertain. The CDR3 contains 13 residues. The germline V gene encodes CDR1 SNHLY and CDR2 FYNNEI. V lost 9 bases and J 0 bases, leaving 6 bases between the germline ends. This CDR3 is CARRDSGANVLTF. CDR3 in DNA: TGTGCCAGAAGAGACTCTGGGGCCAACGTCCTGACTTTC.

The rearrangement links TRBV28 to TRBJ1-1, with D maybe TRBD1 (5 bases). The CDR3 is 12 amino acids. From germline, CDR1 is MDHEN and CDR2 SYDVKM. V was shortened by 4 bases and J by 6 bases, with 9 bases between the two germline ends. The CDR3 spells CASSSDNAEAFF. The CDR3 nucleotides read TGTGCCAGCAGTTCGGACAACGCTGAAGCTTTCTTT.

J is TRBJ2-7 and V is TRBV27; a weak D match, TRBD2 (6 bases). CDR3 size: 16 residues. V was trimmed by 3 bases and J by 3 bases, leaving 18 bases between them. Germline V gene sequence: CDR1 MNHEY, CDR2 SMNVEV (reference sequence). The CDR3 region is CASSFRGGTNIYEQYF. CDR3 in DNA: TGTGCCAGCAGTTTTCGAGGCGGGACGAACATCTACGAGCAGTACTTC.

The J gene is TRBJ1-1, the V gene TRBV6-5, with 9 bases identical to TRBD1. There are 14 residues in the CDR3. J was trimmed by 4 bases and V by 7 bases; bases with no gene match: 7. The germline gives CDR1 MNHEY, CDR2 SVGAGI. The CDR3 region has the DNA TGTGCCAGCACCCTACAGGGGGCTACCACTGAAGCTTTCTTT. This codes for CASTLQGATTEAFF.

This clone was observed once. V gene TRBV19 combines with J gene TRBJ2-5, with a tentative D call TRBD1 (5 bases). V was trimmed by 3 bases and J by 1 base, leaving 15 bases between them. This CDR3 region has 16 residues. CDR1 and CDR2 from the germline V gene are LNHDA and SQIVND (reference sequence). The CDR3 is CASSIGGSGFQETQYF. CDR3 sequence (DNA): TGTGCCAGTAGTATCGGTGGTTCAGGGTTCCAAGAGACCCAGTACTTC.

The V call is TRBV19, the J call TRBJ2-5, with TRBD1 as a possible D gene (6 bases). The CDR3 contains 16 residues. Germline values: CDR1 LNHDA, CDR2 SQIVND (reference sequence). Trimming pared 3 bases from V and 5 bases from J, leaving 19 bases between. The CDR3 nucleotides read TGTGCCAGTAGTATGGGCTCCGCAGGGGTGGTGGAGACCCAGTACTTC. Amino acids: CASSMGSAGVVETQYF.

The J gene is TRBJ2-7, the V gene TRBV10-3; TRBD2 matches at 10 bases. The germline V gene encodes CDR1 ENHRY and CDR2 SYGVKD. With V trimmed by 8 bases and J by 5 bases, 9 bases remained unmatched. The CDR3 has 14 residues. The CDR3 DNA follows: TGTGCCATCCGAGAAGCGGGAGGGCCTCACGAGCAGTACTTC. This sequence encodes CAIREAGGPHEQYF.

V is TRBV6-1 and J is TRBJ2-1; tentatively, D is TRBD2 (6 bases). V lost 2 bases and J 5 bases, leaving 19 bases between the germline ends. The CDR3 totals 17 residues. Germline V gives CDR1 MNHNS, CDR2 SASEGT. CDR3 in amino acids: CASSETGGAPTNNEQFF. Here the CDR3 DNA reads TGTGCCAGCAGTGAAACCGGGGGAGCCCCGACAAACAATGAGCAGTTCTTC.

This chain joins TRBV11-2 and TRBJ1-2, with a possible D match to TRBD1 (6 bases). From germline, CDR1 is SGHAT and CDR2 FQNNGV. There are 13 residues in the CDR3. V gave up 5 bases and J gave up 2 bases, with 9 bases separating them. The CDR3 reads CASSPDRNYGYTF. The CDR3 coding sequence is TGTGCCAGCAGCCCGGACAGAAACTATGGCTACACCTTC.

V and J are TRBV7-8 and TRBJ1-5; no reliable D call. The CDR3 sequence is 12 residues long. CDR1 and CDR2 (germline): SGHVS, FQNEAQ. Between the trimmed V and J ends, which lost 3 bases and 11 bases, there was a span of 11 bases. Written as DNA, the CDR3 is TGTGCCAGCAGCTTTAGCGGCACCGCCCAGCATTTT. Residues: CASSFSGTAQHF. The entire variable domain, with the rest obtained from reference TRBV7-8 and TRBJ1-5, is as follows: GAGVSQSPRYKVAKRGQDVALRCDPISGHVSLFWYQQALGQGPEFLTYFQNEAQLDKSGLPSDRFFAERPEGSVSTLKIQRTQQEDSAVYLCASSFSGTAQHFGDGTRLSIL.

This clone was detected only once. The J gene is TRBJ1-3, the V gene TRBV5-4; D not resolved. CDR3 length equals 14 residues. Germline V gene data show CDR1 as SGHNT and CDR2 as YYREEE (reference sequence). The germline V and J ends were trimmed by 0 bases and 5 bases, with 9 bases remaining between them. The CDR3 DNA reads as TGTGCCAGCAGCTTGGCCGAGAGTCGAAACACCATATATTTT. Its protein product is CASSLAESRNTIYF.

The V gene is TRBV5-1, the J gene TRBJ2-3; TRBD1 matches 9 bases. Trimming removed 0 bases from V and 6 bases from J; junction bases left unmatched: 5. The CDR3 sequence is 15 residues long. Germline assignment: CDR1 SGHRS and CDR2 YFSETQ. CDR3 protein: CASSLVGDRGDTQYF. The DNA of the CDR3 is TGCGCCAGCAGCTTGGTGGGTGACAGGGGGGATACGCAGTATTTT.

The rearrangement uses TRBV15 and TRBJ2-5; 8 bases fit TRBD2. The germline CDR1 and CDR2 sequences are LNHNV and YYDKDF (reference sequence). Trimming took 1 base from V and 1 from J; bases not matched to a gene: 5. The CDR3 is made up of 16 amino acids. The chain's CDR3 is CATSRAKREPQETQYF. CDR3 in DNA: TGTGCCACCAGCAGAGCAAAGCGGGAGCCCCAAGAGACCCAGTACTTC.

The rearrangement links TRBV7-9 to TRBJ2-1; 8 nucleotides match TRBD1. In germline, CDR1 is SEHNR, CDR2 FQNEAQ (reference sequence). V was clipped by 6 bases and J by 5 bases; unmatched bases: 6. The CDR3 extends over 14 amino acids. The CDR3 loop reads CASRRGQGHNEQFF. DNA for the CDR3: TGTGCCAGCAGGAGAGGACAGGGCCACAATGAGCAGTTCTTC. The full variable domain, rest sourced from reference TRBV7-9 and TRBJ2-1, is DTGVSQNPRHKITKRGQNVTFRCDPISEHNRLYWYRQTLGQGPEFLTYFQNEAQLEKSRLLSDRFSAERPKGSFSTLEIQRTEQGDSAMYLCASRRGQGHNEQFFGPGTRLTVL.

The CDR3 sequence: CAWSMAGDTQYF. CDR3 nucleotides: TGTGCCTGGAGTATGGCGGGGGATACGCAGTATTTT. The V and J genes are TRBV30 and TRBJ2-3; D is possibly TRBD2 (6 bases). CDR3 length: 12 residues. Trimming removed 2 bases from V and 6 bases from J, with 9 bases in between. Looked up from germline, CDR1 is GTSNPN and CDR2 is SVGIG (reference sequence).

CDR3 loop: CASSLISGYAYEQYF. CDR3 coding DNA: TGCGCCAGCAGCTTGATTTCGGGATATGCCTACGAGCAGTACTTC. The chain links TRBV5-1 to TRBJ2-7, with D perhaps matching TRBD2 (5 bases). Per germline, CDR1 SGHRS and CDR2 YFSETQ. Trimming took off 1 base at V and 2 bases at J, with 13 bases between the two ends. This CDR3 spans 15 amino acids.

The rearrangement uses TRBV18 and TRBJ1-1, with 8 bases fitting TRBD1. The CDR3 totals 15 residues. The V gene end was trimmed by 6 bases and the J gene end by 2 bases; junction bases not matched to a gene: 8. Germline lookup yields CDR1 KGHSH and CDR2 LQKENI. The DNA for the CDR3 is TGTGCCAGCTCGGGACAGGATCTTCCAAACACTGAAGCTTTCTTT. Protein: CASSGQDLPNTEAFF.

CDR3: CATSILEGGSTDTQYF. CDR3 bases: TGTGCCACCAGCATTCTGGAGGGCGGAAGCACAGATACGCAGTATTTT. The J gene is TRBJ2-3, the V gene TRBV15, with D maybe TRBD2 (6 bases). V lost 4 bases, J lost 0 bases, and 14 bases lay in between. CDR3 length: 16 amino acids. Germline V lookup: CDR1 LNHNV, CDR2 YYDKDF (reference sequence).

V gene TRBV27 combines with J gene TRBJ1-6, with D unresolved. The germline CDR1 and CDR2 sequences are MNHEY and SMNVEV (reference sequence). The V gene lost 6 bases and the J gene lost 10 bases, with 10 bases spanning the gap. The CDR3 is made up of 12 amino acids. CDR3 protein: CASSHKWSPLHF. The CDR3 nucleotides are TGTGCCAGCAGCCACAAATGGTCACCCCTCCACTTT.

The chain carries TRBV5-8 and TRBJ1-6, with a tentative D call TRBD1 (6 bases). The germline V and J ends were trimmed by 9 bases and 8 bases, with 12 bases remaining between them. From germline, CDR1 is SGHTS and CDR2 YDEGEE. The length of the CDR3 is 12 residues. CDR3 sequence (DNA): TGTGCCATACAGGGAGACGATTCACCCCTCCACTTT. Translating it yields CAIQGDDSPLHF.

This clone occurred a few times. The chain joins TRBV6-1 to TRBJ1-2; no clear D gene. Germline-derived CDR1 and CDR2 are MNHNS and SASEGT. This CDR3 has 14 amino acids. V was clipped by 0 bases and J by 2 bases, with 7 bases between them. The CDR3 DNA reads TGTGCCAGCAGTGAAGCCCTTTCCAACTATGGCTACACCTTC. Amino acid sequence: CASSEALSNYGYTF.

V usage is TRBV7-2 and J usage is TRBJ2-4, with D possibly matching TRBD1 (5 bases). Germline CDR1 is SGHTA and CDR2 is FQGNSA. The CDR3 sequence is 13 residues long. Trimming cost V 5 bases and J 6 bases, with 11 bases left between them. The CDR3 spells CASSTGPGNIQYF. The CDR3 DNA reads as TGTGCCAGCAGCACAGGACCGGGAAACATTCAGTACTTC.

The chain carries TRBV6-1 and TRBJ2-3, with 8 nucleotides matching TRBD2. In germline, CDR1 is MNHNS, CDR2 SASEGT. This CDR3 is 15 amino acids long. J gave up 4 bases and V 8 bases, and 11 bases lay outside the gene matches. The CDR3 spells CASSQWTSSSDTQYF. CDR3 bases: TGTGCCAGCTCCCAGTGGACTAGCAGCTCAGATACGCAGTATTTT.

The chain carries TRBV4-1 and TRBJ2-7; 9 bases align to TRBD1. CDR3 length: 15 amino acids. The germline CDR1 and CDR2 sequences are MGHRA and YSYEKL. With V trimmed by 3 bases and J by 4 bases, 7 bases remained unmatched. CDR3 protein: CASSHSGTGQYEQYF. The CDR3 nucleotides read TGCGCCAGCAGCCATTCCGGGACAGGGCAGTACGAGCAGTACTTC.

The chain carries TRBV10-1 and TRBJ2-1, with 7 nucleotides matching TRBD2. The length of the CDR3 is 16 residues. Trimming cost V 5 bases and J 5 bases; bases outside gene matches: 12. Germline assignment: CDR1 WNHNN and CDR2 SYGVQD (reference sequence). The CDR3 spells CASSPEGRGIDNEQFF. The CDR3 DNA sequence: TGCGCCAGCAGTCCAGAGGGGCGGGGGATAGACAATGAGCAGTTCTTC.

The CDR3 bases are TGTGCCAGCAGTCCACCCCTAATTCGGGGACAGGGGGTAACTGAAGCTTTCTTT. Its protein is CASSPPLIRGQGVTEAFF. The chain couples TRBV27 to TRBJ1-1; 11 bases fit TRBD1. The CDR3 sequence is 18 residues long. Per the germline V gene, CDR1 is MNHEY and CDR2 is SMNVEV (reference sequence). Trimming cost V 5 bases and J 5 bases; bases outside gene matches: 16.

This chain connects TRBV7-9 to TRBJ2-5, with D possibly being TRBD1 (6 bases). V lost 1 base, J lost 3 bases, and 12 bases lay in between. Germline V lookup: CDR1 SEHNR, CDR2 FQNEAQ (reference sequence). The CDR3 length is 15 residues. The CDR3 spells CASSLGYTGKETQYF. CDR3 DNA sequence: TGTGCCAGCAGCTTAGGTTATACAGGGAAAGAGACCCAGTACTTC.

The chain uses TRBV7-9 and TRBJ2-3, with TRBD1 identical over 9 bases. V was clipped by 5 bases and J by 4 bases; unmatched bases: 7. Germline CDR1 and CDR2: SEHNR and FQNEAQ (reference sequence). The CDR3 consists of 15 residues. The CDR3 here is CASSGTGKRPDTQYF. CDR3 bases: TGTGCCAGCAGCGGGACAGGGAAACGGCCAGATACGCAGTATTTT. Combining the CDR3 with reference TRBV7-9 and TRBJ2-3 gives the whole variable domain DTGVSQNPRHKITKRGQNVTFRCDPISEHNRLYWYRQTLGQGPEFLTYFQNEAQLEKSRLLSDRFSAERPKGSFSTLEIQRTEQGDSAMYLCASSGTGKRPDTQYFGPGTRLTVL.

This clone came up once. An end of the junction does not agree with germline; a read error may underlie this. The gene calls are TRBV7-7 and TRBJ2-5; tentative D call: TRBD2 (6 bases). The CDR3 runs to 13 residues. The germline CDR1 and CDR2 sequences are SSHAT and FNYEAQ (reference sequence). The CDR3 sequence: CASRAWGGETQYF. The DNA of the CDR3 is TGTGCTAGCAGGGCGTGGGGAGGAGAGACCCAGTACTTC.

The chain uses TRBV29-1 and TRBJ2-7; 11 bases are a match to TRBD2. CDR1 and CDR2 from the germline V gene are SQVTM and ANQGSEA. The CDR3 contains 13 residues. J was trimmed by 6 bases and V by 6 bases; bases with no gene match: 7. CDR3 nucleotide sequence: TGCAGCGTAGGACTAGCGGGTCGTTCCGAGCAGTACTTC. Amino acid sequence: CSVGLAGRSEQYF.

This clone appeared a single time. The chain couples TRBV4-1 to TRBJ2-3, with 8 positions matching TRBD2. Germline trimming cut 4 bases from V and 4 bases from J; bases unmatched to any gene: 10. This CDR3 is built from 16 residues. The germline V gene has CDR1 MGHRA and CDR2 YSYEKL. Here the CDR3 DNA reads TGCGCCAGCAGCCTTGTCCTATCGGGGGGGGCAGATACGCAGTATTTT. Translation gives CASSLVLSGGADTQYF.

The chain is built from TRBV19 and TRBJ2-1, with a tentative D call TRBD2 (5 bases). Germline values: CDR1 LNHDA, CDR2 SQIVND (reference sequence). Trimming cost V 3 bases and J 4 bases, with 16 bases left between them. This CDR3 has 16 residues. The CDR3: CASSIQDSLGYNEQFF. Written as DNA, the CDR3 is TGTGCCAGTAGTATTCAGGACTCGCTGGGGTACAATGAGCAGTTCTTC. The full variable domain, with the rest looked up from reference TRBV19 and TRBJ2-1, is DGGITQSPKYLFRKEGQNVTLSCEQNLNHDAMYWYRQDPGQGLRLIYYSQIVNDFQKGDIAEGYSVSREKKESFPLTVTSAQKNPTAFYLCASSIQDSLGYNEQFFGPGTRLTVL.